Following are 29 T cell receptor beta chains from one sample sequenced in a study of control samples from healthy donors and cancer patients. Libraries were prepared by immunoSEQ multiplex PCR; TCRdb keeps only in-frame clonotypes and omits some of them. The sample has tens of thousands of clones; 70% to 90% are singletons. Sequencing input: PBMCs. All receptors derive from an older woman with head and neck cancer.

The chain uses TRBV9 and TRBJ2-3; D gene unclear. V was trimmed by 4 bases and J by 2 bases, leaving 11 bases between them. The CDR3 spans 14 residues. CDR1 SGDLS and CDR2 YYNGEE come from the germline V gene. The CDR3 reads CASSIESFTDTQYF. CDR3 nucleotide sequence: TGTGCCAGCAGCATTGAGTCCTTCACAGATACGCAGTATTTT.

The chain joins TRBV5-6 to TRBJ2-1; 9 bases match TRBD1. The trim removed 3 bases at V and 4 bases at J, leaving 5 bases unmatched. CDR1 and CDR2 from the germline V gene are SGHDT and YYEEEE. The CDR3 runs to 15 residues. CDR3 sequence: CASSYTGGAYNEQFF. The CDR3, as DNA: TGTGCCAGCAGCTACACAGGGGGCGCGTACAATGAGCAGTTCTTC.

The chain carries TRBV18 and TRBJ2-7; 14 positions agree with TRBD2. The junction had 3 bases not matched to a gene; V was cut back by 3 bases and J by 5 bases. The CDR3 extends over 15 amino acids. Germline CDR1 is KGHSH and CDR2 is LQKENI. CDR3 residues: CASSPGTSGSHEQYF. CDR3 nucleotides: TGTGCCAGCTCACCGGGGACTAGCGGGAGCCACGAGCAGTACTTC.

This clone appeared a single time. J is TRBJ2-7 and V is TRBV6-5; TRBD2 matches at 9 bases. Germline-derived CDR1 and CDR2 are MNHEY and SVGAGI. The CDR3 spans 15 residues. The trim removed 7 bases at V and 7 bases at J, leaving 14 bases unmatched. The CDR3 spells CASTPAVAGALEQYF. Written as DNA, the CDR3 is TGTGCCAGCACCCCTGCGGTAGCGGGAGCCTTAGAGCAGTACTTC.

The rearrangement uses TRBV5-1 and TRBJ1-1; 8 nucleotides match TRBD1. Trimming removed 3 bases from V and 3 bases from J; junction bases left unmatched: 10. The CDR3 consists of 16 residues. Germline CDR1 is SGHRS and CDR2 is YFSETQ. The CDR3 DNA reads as TGCGCCAGCAGCTCGCGAAGGAACAGGGGGGACACTGAAGCTTTCTTT. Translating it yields CASSSRRNRGDTEAFF.

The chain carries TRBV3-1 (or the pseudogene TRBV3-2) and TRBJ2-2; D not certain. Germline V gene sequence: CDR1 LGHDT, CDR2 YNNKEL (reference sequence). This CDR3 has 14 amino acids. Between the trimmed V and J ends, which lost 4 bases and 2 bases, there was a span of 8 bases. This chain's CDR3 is CASSRSRNTGELFF. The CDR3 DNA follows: TGTGCCAGCAGCCGGTCTCGCAACACCGGGGAGCTGTTTTTT.

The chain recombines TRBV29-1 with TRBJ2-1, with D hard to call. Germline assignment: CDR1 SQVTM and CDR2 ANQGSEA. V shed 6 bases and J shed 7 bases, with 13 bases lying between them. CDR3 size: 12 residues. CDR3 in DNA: TGCAGCGTACCCAGCGTGGGGAATGAGCAGTTCTTC. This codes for CSVPSVGNEQFF.

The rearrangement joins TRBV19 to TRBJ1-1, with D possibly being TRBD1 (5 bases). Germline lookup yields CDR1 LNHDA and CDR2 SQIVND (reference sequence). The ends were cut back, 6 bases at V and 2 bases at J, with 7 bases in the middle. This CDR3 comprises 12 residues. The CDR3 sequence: CASRGLNTEAFF. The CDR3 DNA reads TGTGCCAGTAGGGGACTCAACACTGAAGCTTTCTTT.

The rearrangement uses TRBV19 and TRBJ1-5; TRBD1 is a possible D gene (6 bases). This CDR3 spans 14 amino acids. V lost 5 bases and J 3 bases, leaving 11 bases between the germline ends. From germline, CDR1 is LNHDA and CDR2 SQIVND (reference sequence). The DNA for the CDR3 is TGTGCCAGTAGTTTGACAGGACCCAATCAGCCCCAGCATTTT. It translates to CASSLTGPNQPQHF.

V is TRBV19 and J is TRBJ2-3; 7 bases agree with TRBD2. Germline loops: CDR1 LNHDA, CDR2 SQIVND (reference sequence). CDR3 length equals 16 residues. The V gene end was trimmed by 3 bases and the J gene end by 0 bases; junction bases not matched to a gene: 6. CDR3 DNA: TGTGCCAGTAGTATCGTGAGCGGGACTAGCACAGATACGCAGTATTTT. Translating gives CASSIVSGTSTDTQYF.

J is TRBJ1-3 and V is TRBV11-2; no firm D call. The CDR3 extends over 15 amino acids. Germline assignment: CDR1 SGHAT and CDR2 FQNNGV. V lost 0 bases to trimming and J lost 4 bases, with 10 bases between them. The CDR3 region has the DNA TGTGCCAGCAGCTTAGATCTCGGGATGGGAAACACCATATATTTT. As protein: CASSLDLGMGNTIYF.

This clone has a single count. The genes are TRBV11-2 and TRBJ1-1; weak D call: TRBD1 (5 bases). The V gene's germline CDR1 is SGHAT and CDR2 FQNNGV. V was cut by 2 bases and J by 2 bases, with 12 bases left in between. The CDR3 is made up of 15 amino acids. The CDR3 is CASSLRGVFNTEAFF. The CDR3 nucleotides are TGTGCCAGCAGCTTAAGAGGGGTATTTAACACTGAAGCTTTCTTT.

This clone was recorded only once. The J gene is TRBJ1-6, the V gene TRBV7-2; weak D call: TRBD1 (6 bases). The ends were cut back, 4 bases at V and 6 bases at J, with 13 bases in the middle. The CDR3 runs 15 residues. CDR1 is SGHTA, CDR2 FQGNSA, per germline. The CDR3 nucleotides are TGTGCCAGCAGCTCCCGGACAGAGTCTAATTCACCCCTCCACTTT. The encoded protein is CASSSRTESNSPLHF.

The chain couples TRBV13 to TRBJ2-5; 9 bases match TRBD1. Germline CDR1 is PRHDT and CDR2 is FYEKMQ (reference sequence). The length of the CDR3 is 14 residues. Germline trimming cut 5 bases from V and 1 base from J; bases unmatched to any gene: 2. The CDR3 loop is CASSTGQGQETQYF. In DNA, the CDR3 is TGTGCCAGCAGCACGGGACAGGGCCAAGAGACCCAGTACTTC. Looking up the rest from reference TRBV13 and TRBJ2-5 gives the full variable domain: AAGVIQSPRHLIKEKRETATLKCYPIPRHDTVYWYQQGPGQDPQFLISFYEKMQSDKGSIPDRFSAQQFSDYHSELNMSSLELGDSALYFCASSTGQGQETQYFGPGTRLLVL.

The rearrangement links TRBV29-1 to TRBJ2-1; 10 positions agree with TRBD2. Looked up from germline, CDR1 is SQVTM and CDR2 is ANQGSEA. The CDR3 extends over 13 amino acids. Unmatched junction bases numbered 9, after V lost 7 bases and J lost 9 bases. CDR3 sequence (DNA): TGCAGCGCCGAACCGGGACTAGCGCGTGAGCAGTTCTTC. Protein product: CSAEPGLAREQFF.

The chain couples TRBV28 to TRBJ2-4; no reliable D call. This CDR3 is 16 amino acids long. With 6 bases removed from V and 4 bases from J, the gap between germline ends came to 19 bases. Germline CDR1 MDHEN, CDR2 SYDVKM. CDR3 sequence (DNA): TGTGCCAGCAGCCTAGACTCCTGGACCCAAAAAAACATTCAGTACTTC. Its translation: CASSLDSWTQKNIQYF.

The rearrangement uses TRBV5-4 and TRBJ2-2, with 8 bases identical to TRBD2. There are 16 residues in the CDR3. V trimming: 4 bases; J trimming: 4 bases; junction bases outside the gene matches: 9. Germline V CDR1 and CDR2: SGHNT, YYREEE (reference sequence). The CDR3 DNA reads TGTGCCAGCAGCCTATTAGCGGGAAGGGGCACCGGGGAGCTGTTTTTT. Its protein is CASSLLAGRGTGELFF.

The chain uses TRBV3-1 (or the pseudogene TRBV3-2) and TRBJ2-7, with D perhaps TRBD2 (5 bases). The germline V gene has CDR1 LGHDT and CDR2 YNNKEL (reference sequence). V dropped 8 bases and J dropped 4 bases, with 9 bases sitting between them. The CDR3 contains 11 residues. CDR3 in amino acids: CASGRGYEQYF. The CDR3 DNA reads TGTGCCAGCGGACGGGGATACGAGCAGTACTTC.

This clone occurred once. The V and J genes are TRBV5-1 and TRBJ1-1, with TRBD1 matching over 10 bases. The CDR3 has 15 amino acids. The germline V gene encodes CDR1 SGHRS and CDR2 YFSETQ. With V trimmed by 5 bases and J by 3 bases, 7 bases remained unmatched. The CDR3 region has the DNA TGCGCCAGCAGGGCGGGACAGGGGTTCGACACTGAAGCTTTCTTT. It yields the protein CASRAGQGFDTEAFF.

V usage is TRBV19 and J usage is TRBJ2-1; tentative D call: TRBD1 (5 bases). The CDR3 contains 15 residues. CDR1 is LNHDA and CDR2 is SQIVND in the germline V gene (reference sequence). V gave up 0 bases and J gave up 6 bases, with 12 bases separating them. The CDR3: CASSIDSGARNEQFF. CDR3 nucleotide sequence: TGTGCCAGTAGTATAGATTCTGGGGCTCGCAATGAGCAGTTCTTC.

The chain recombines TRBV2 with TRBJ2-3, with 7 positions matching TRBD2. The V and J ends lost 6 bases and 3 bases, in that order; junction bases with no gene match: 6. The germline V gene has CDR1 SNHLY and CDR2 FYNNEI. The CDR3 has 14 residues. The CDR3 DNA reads TGTGCCAGCAGGGAGCGGGACTCGACAGATACGCAGTATTTT. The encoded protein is CASRERDSTDTQYF.

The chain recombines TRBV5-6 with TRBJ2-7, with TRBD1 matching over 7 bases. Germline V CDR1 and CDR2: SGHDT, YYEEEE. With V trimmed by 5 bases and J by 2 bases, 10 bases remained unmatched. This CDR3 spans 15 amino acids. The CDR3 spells CASRQTGREPYEQYF. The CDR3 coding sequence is TGTGCCAGCAGACAGACAGGGAGAGAACCCTACGAGCAGTACTTC.

The CDR3 region is CASSYKRVSSYEQYF. For the CDR3, the DNA is TGTGCCAGCAGTTACAAGCGGGTTAGCTCCTACGAGCAGTACTTC. This sequence joins TRBV6-2 or TRBV6-3 and TRBJ2-7; maybe TRBD2 (6 bases). The CDR3 length is 15 residues. V was trimmed by 2 bases and J by 0 bases, leaving 11 bases between them. Germline V gene data show CDR1 as MNHEY and CDR2 as SVGEGT.

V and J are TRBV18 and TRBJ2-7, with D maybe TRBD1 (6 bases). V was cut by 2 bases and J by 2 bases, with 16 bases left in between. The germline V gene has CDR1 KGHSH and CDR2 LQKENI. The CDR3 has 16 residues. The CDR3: CASSPKGLGAAYEQYF. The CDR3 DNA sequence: TGTGCCAGCTCACCAAAGGGCCTGGGGGCTGCCTACGAGCAGTACTTC.

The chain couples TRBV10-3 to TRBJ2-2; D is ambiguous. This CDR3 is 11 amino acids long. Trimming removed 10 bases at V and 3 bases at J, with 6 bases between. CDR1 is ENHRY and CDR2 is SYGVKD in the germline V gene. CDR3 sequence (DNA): TGTGCCACCTCGTACACCGGGGAGCTGTTTTTT. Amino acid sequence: CATSYTGELFF.

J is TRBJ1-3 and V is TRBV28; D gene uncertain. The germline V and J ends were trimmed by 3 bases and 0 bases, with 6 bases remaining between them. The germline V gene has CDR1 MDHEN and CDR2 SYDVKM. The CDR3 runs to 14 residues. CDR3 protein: CASSLSGSGNTIYF. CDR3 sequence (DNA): TGTGCCAGCAGTTTGAGTGGCTCTGGAAACACCATATATTTT.

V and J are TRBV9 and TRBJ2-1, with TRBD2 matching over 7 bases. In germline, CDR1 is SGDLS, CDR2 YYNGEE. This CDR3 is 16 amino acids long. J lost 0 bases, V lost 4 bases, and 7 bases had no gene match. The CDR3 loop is CASSPQAGSSYNEQFF. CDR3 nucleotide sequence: TGTGCCAGCAGCCCCCAAGCGGGAAGCTCCTACAATGAGCAGTTCTTC. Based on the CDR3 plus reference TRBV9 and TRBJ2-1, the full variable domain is DSGVTQTPKHLITATGQRVTLRCSPRSGDLSVYWYQQSLDQGLQFLIQYYNGEERAKGNILERFSAQQFPDLHSELNLSSLELGDSALYFCASSPQAGSSYNEQFFGPGTRLTVL.

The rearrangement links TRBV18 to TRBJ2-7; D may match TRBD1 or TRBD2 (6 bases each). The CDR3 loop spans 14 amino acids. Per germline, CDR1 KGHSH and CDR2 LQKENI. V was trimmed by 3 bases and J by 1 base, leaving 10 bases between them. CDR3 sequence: CASSPRGVSYEQYF. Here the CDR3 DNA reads TGTGCCAGCTCACCTAGGGGGGTTTCCTACGAGCAGTACTTC.

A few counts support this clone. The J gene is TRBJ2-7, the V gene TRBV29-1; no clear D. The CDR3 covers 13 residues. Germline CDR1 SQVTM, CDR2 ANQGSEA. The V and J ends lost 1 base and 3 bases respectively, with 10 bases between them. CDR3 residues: CSVEVGPDYEQYF. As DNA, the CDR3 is TGCAGCGTTGAAGTTGGACCCGACTACGAGCAGTACTTC.